The present TCR beta chain was sequenced within a study of shared clonotypes between healthy human individuals. Free of recent acute infections or vaccinations, the donors were healthy HIV-negative adults. Every one of the donors was a Caucasian adult that lived in Nashville, Tennessee. V was clipped by 4 bases and J by 5 bases, with 12 bases between them. The germline gives CDR1 SGHRS, CDR2 YFSETQ. CDR3 length equals 13 residues. Every immunoSEQ plate was one replicate of a subset's evenly spread DNA. The DNA input per sorted-subset replicate PCR was 150 to 200 ng, corresponding to some 30,000 T cell genomes. Libraries were prepared by immunoSEQ multiplex PCR; TCRdb keeps only in-frame clonotypes and omits some of them. The sample yields 2 million to 3 million clones, approximately 94% seen once.

V is TRBV5-1 and J is TRBJ2-5; tentatively, D is TRBD1 (6 bases). The sequencing input was naive CD4+ T cells from PBMCs. Subset of the sample: CD45RA+ positively selected. This clonotype was obtained from a man younger than 35 in good health. Some clones in this sample may be carry-over from other donors' samples. The CDR3 nucleotides read TGCGCCAGCAGCCGAGGACAGTGGGAGACCCAGTACTTC. This gives the protein CASSRGQWETQYF. Full variable domain (missing parts from reference TRBV5-1 and TRBJ2-5): KAGVTQTPRYLIKTRGQQVTLSCSPISGHRSVSWYQQTPGQGLQFLFEYFSETQRNKGNFPGRFSGRQFSNSRSEMNVSTLELGDSALYLCASSRGQWETQYFGPGTRLLVL.